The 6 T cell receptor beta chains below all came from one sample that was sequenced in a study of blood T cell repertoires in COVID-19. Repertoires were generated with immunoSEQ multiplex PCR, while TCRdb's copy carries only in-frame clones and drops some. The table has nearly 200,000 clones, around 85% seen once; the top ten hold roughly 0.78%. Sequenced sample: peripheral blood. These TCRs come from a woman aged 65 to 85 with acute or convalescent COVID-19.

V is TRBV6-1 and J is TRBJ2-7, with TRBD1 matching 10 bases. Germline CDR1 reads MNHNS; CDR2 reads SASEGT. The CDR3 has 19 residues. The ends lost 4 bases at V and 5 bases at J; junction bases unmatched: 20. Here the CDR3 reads CASSGPGTGDSLFGDEQYF. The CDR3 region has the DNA TGTGCCAGCAGTGGTCCCGGGACAGGGGACTCCTTGTTCGGCGACGAGCAGTACTTC.

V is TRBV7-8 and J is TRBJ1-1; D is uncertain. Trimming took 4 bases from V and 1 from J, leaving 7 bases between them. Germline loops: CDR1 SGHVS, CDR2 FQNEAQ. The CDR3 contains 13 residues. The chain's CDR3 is CASSSRGNTEAFF. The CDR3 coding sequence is TGTGCCAGCAGCTCGCGGGGGAACACTGAAGCTTTCTTT.

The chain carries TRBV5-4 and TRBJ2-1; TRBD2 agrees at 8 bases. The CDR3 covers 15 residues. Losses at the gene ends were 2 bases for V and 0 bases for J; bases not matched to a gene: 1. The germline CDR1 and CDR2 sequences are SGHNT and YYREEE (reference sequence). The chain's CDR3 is CASSFSGASYNEQFF. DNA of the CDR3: TGTGCCAGCAGCTTTAGCGGGGCCTCCTACAATGAGCAGTTCTTC.

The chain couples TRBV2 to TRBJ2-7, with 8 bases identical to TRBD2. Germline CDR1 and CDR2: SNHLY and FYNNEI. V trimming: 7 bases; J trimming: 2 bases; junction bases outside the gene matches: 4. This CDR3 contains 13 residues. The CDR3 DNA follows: TGTGCCAGCACACGGGGGGGCACCTACGAGCAGTACTTC. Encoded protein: CASTRGGTYEQYF.

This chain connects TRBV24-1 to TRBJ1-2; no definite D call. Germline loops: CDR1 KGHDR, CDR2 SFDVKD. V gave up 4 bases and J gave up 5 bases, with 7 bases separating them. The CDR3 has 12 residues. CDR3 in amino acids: CATSDPLYGYTF. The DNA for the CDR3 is TGTGCCACCAGTGACCCCCTATATGGCTACACCTTC.

The CDR3 DNA is TGCGCCAGCACCCGGACAGGGGTGAACACTGAAGCTTTCTTT. It specifies CASTRTGVNTEAFF. This chain links TRBV5-1 with TRBJ1-1; TRBD1 matches 9 bases. Per germline, CDR1 SGHRS and CDR2 YFSETQ. The junction had 3 bases not matched to a gene; V was cut back by 6 bases and J by 0 bases. The CDR3 has 14 residues. Full variable domain (rest looked up from reference TRBV5-1 and TRBJ1-1): KAGVTQTPRYLIKTRGQQVTLSCSPISGHRSVSWYQQTPGQGLQFLFEYFSETQRNKGNFPGRFSGRQFSNSRSEMNVSTLELGDSALYLCASTRTGVNTEAFFGQGTRLTVV.